Listed here is a single T cell receptor beta chain. As yet, its antigen is unknown. Germline V lookup: CDR1 SGHTA, CDR2 FQGTGA. The length of the CDR3 is 16 residues. The record originates from a study of CXCR3-negative and CXCR3-positive naive CD8 T cells. Overall study: Overall TRB read output was around 130 million, and each library contained about 1.5 +/- 0.3 million reads. Overall study findings and caveats: More hydrophobic TRB CDR3s were found in CXCR3-positive naive cells than in CXCR3-negative naive cells.

CD45RO-CCR7+CD27+CD95- cells counted as naive CD8+ T cells. TRB cDNA libraries were made by UMI-labeled 5' RACE. TCRdb reprocessed the 5' RACE reads, with one entry per CDR3 protein and no DNA. This listing includes 150,000 to 160,000 distinct CDR3 sequences. The sequenced sample was naive CXCR3+ CD8+ T cells from blood. Stated subset: CD45RO-CCR7+CD27+CD95- naive CD8+ T cells expressing CXCR3 (TNR3+). The TCR comes from a human donor in good health. Some clones in this sample may be carry-over from other donors' samples. The chain uses TRBV7-3 and TRBJ2-2; the TCRdb call, TRBD1, lacks DNA for checking. CDR3 amino acids: CASSLSRGPTPGELFF. The whole variable domain, filled in from reference TRBV7-3 and TRBJ2-2, reads GAGVSQTPSNKVTEKGKYVELRCDPISGHTALYWYRQSLGQGPEFLIYFQGTGAADDSGLPNDRFFAVRPEGSVSTLKIQRTERGDSAVYLCASSLSRGPTPGELFFGEGSRLTVL.